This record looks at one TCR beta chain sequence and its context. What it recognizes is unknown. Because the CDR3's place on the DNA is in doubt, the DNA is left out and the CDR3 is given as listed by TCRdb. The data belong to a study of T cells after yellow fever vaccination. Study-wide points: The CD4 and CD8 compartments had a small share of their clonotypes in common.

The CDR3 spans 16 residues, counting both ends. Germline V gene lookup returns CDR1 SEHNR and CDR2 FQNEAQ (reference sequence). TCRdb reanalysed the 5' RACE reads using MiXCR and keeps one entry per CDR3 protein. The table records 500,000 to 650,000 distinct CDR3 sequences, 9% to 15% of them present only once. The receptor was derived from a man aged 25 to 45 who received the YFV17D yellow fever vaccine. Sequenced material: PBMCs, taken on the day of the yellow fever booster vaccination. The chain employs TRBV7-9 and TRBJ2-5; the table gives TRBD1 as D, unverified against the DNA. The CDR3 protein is CASILGDRMAGETQYF.